This TCR beta chain was recorded in a study of blood T cell repertoires in COVID-19. Across the whole study: Spain, Italy and the United States supplied samples that represented acute and convalescent COVID-19. Sample material is recorded as cDNA or gDNA derived from T cells, B-cell-depleted T cells, or PBMCs.

Measured with immunoSEQ multiplex PCR; TCRdb has only the in-frame clones, and not every one. The sample yields around 62,000 clones, around 89% seen once. The CDR3 spans 14 residues. Germline CDR1 reads SGHRS; CDR2 reads YFSETQ. The V end was cut by 2 bases, the J end by 1 base, with 9 bases between. Sequences were obtained from peripheral blood. This receptor was taken from a human donor in a cohort sampled during active COVID-19. The V call is TRBV5-1, the J call TRBJ2-5; D is unclear. The CDR3 DNA follows: TGCGCCAGCAGCTTATTTACTATCCAAGAGACCCAGTACTTC. Protein sequence: CASSLFTIQETQYF. Full variable domain (outside the CDR3, taken from reference TRBV5-1 and TRBJ2-5): KAGVTQTPRYLIKTRGQQVTLSCSPISGHRSVSWYQQTPGQGLQFLFEYFSETQRNKGNFPGRFSGRQFSNSRSEMNVSTLELGDSALYLCASSLFTIQETQYFGPGTRLLVL.